What follows is one T cell receptor beta chain and its context. Sequencing was performed with immunoSEQ multiplex PCR; in TCRdb, only in-frame clones are kept and a portion is missing. Here the sample spans tens of thousands of clones, roughly 90% being singletons. The V end lost 1 base, the J end lost 3 bases, and 3 bases lay between the germline ends. The V gene's germline CDR1 is MNHEY and CDR2 SMNVEV (reference sequence). CDR3 length: 13 amino acids. This entry belongs to a study of PD-1 and CTLA-4 blockade in melanoma. This chain uses TRBV27 with TRBJ2-2; D unresolved. The sequence was collected from a human donor with melanoma. Sequencing used CD8+ T cells from peripheral blood, obtained from a patient given anti-PD-1 treatment. The CDR3, as DNA: TGTGCCAGCAGTTTATTGGACACCGGGGAGCTGTTTTTT. It specifies CASSLLDTGELFF.